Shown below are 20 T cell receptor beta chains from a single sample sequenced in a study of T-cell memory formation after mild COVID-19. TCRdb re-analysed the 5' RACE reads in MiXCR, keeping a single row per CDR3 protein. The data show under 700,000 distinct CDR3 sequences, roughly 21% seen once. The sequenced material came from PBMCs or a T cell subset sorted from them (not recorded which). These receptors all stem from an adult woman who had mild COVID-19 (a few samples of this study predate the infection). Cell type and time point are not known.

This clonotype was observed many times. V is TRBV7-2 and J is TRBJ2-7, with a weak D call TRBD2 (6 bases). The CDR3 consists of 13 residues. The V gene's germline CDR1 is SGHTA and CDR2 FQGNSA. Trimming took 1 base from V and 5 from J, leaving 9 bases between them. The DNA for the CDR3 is TGTGCCAGCAGCTTAGGGTGGAGGGACGAGCAGTACTTC. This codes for CASSLGWRDEQYF.

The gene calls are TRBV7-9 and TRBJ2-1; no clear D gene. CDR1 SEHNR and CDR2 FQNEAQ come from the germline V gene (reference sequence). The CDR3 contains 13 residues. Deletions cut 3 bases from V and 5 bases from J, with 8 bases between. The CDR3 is CASSLDANNEQFF. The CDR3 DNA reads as TGTGCCAGCAGCTTGGACGCCAACAATGAGCAGTTCTTC.

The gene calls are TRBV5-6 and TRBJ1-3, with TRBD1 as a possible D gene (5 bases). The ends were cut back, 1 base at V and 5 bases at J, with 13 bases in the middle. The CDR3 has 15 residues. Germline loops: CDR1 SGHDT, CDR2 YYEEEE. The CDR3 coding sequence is TGTGCCAGCAGCTTGTCGGGGGAACCGAGAAACACCATATATTTT. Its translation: CASSLSGEPRNTIYF.

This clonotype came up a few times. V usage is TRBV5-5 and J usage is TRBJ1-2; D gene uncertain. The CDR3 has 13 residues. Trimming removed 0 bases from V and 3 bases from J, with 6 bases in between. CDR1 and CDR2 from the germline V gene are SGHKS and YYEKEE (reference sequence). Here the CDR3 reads CASSLDTDYGYTF. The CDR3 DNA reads TGTGCCAGCAGCTTGGACACCGACTATGGCTACACCTTC.

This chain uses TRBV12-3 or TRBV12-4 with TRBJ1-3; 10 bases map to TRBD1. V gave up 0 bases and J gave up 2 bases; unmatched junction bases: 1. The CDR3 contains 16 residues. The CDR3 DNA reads TGTGCCAGCAGTTTAGCCGGGACAGGGGCTGGAAACACCATATATTTT. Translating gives CASSLAGTGAGNTIYF.

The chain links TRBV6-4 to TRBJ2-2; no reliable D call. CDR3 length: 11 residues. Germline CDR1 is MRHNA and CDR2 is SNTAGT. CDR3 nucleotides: TGTGCAACCCAGGAAAGCGGGGAGCTGTTTTTT. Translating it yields CATQESGELFF.

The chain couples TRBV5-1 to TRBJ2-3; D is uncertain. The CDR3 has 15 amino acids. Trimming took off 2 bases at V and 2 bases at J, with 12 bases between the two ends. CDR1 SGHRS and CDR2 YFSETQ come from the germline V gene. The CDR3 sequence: CASSLGRVNTDTQYF. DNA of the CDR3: TGCGCCAGCAGCTTAGGACGAGTCAACACAGATACGCAGTATTTT.

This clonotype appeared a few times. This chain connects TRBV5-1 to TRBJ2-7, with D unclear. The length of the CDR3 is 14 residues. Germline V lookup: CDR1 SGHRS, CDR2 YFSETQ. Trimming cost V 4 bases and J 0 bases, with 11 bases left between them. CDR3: CASSPQRASYEQYF. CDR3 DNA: TGCGCCAGCAGCCCCCAGAGAGCCTCCTACGAGCAGTACTTC.

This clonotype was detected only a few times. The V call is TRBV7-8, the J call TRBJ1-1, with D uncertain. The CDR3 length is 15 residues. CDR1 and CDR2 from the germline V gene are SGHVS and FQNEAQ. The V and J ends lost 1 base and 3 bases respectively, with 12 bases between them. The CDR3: CASSLDTPADTEAFF. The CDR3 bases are TGTGCCAGCAGCTTAGATACACCAGCAGACACTGAAGCTTTCTTT.

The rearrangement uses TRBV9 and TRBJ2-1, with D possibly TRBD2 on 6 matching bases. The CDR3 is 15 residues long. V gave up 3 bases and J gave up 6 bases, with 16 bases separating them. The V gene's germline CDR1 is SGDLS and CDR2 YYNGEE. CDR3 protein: CASSAAGISINEQFF. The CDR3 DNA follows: TGTGCCAGCAGCGCCGCGGGGATCAGTATCAATGAGCAGTTCTTC.

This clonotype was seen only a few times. CDR3 in DNA: TGTGCCATACGAGAGACCCAGTACTTC. Translating it yields CAIRETQYF. This chain uses TRBV2 with TRBJ2-5; no firm D call. The germline V gene encodes CDR1 SNHLY and CDR2 FYNNEI. Trimming removed 10 bases at V and 4 bases at J, with 4 bases between. This CDR3 spans 9 amino acids.

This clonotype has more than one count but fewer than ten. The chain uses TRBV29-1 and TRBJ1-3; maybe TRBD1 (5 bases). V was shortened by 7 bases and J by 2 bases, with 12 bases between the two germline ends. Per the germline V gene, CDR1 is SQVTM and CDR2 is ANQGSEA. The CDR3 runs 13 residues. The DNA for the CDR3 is TGCAGCGGACTGAGGGGCACTGGAAACACCATATATTTT. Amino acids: CSGLRGTGNTIYF.

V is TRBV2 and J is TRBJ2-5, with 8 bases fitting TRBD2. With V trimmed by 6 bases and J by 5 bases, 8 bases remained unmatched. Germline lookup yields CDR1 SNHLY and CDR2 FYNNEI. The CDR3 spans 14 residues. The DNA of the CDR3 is TGTGCCAGCAGCCCTAGCGGGCCCGGGGAGACCCAGTACTTC. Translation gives CASSPSGPGETQYF.

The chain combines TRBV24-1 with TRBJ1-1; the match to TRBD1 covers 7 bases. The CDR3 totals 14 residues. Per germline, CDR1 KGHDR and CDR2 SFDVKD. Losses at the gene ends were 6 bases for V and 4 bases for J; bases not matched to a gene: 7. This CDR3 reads CATSQTGSSTEAFF. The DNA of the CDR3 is TGTGCCACCAGTCAGACAGGGTCGAGCACTGAAGCTTTCTTT.

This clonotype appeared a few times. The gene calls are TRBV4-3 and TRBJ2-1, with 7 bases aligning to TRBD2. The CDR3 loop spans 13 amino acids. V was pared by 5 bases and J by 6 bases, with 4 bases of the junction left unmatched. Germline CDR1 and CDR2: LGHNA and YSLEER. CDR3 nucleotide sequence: TGCGCCAGCAGCGTAGGACTAGTCAATGAGCAGTTCTTC. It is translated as CASSVGLVNEQFF.

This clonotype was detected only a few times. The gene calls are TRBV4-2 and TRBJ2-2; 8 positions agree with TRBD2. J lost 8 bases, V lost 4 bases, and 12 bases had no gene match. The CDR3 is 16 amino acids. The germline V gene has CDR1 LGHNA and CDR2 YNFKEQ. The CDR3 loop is CASSRRAGEPGGELFF. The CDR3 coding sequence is TGTGCCAGCAGCCGTCGAGCGGGGGAGCCTGGAGGGGAGCTGTTTTTT.

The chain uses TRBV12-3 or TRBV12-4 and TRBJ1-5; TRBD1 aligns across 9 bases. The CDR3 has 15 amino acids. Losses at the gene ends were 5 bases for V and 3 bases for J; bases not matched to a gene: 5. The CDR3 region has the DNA TGTGCCAGCAGTCAGACAGGGGGGGACAATCAGCCCCAGCATTTT. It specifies CASSQTGGDNQPQHF.

CDR3 DNA: TGTGCCAGCAGCGAAGCGGGGCGGGGCTACAATGAGCAGTTCTTC. Its protein is CASSEAGRGYNEQFF. The chain joins TRBV13 to TRBJ2-1; 7 positions agree with TRBD2. Germline CDR1 reads PRHDT; CDR2 reads FYEKMQ (reference sequence). J was trimmed by 3 bases and V by 5 bases; bases with no gene match: 7. The CDR3 is 15 residues long.

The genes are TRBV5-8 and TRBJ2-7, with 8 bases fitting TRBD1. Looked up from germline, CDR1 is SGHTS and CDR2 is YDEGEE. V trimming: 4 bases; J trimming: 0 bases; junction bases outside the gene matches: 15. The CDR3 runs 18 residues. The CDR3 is CASSASPWGTGSSYEQYF. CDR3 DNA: TGTGCCAGCAGCGCCTCCCCTTGGGGGACAGGCAGCTCCTACGAGCAGTACTTC.

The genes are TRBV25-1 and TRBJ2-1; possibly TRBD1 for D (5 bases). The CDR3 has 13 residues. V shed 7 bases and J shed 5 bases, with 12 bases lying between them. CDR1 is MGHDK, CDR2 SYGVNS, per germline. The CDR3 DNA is TGTGCCAGCATGGGGCAGGCCGACAATGAGCAGTTCTTC. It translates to CASMGQADNEQFF.